This is a list of T cell receptor beta chains from one sample in a study of cytomegalovirus exposure and HLA in healthy donors. Here immunoSEQ multiplex PCR was the method, and the copy in TCRdb shows in-frame clones only, minus some. The sample has 100,000 to 120,000 clones, more than 85% seen once; the top ten hold approximately 4%. Sequences were obtained from PBMCs. The receptors derive from a young woman in good health and CMV-seropositive. CDR3s include the opening cysteine and the closing phenylalanine or tryptophan. Fields, in order: J gene, clone size, CDR3 length, D gene, V gene, CDR3 DNA, CDR3 protein. D genes are given only for firm matches. Where a row states a size, it is once, few, many or the class of an expanded clone; other rows omit it.

j_gene: TRBJ1-4; abundance: -; len: 13; d_gene: -; v_gene: TRBV2; CDR3nt: TGTGCCAGATCCCGACGGAGGGGTGAAAAACTGTTTTTT; CDR3aa: CARSRRRGEKLFF
j_gene: TRBJ2-2; abundance: -; len: 17; d_gene: TRBD2; v_gene: TRBV7-6; CDR3nt: TGTGCCAGCAGCCTAACTAGCGGGAGAGTTACGGCCGGGGAGCTGTTTTTT; CDR3aa: CASSLTSGRVTAGELFF
j_gene: TRBJ1-5; abundance: once; len: 16; d_gene: -; v_gene: TRBV15; CDR3nt: TGTGCCACCAGCAAAGAGAGGGGGGGTTCGGATCAGCCCCAGCATTTT; CDR3aa: CATSKERGGSDQPQHF
j_gene: TRBJ1-6; abundance: -; len: 16; d_gene: -; v_gene: TRBV5-6; CDR3nt: TGTGCCAGCAGCTTGGCCGGCAGGGGATCGGATTCACCCCTCCACTTT; CDR3aa: CASSLAGRGSDSPLHF
j_gene: TRBJ1-2; abundance: -; len: 17; d_gene: TRBD1; v_gene: TRBV19; CDR3nt: TGTGCCAGTAGTACCATTATCTCCGGGACAGGGGCGTATGGCTACACCTTC; CDR3aa: CASSTIISGTGAYGYTF
j_gene: TRBJ2-2; abundance: -; len: 16; d_gene: TRBD1; v_gene: TRBV4-2; CDR3nt: TGTGCCAGCAGCCAAGTAGGGACAGGGTACACCGGGGAGCTGTTTTTT; CDR3aa: CASSQVGTGYTGELFF
j_gene: TRBJ2-5; abundance: -; len: 15; d_gene: -; v_gene: TRBV19; CDR3nt: TGTGCCAGTAGTCTCTTCGTAAGGGGAGGAGAGACCCAGTACTTC; CDR3aa: CASSLFVRGGETQYF
j_gene: TRBJ2-1; abundance: -; len: 16; d_gene: TRBD2; v_gene: TRBV28; CDR3nt: TGTGCCAGCAGGGGACTAGCGGGGACCTCCTACAATGAGCAGTTCTTC; CDR3aa: CASRGLAGTSYNEQFF
j_gene: TRBJ2-2; abundance: -; len: 14; d_gene: TRBD1; v_gene: TRBV5-4; CDR3nt: TGTGCCAGCAGCCCCGGGACAGACTCCGGGGAGCTGTTTTTT; CDR3aa: CASSPGTDSGELFF
j_gene: TRBJ2-2; abundance: -; len: 15; d_gene: TRBD2; v_gene: TRBV27; CDR3nt: TGTGCCAGCGCCCCTCAGCGGGAGATATGGGGGGAGCTGTTTTTT; CDR3aa: CASAPQREIWGELFF
j_gene: TRBJ2-6; abundance: -; len: 14; d_gene: -; v_gene: TRBV10-1; CDR3nt: TGCGCCAGCAGTGATGGGGCAGGGGCCAACGTCCTGACTTTC; CDR3aa: CASSDGAGANVLTF
j_gene: TRBJ1-6; abundance: few; len: 15; d_gene: -; v_gene: TRBV2; CDR3nt: TGTGCCAGCAGCCCGTCCAGCTCCTATAATTCACCCCTCCACTTT; CDR3aa: CASSPSSSYNSPLHF